A selection of T cell receptor beta chains follows, all from one sample in a study of cytomegalovirus exposure and HLA in healthy donors. Measured with immunoSEQ multiplex PCR; TCRdb has only the in-frame clones, and not every one. The sample carries 150,000 to 180,000 clones, approximately 85% recorded once. Sample: PBMCs. The receptors were sampled from a woman under 30 in good health and CMV-seronegative. CDR3s include the opening cysteine and the closing phenylalanine or tryptophan. The D gene is left open where the match is weak. A clone size is listed for some rows: how often the clone was seen (once, few, many), or a class if it is expanded.

v_gene: TRBV27
abundance: NA
j_gene: TRBJ1-6
d_gene: TRBD1
CDR3aa: CASAVDRVGNSPLHF
CDR3nt: TGTGCCAGCGCTGTCGACAGGGTTGGTAATTCACCCCTCCACTTT

v_gene: TRBV11-2
abundance: NA
j_gene: TRBJ2-7
d_gene: NA
CDR3aa: CASSQDGGTSSYEQYF
CDR3nt: TGTGCCAGCAGCCAAGATGGCGGGACCTCCTCCTACGAGCAGTACTTC

v_gene: TRBV5-4
abundance: once
j_gene: TRBJ1-1
d_gene: TRBD1
CDR3aa: CASSSSNRGRGTEAFF
CDR3nt: TGTGCCAGCAGCTCGTCGAACAGGGGGCGAGGCACTGAAGCTTTCTTT

v_gene: TRBV19
abundance: once
j_gene: TRBJ1-6
d_gene: TRBD1
CDR3aa: CASRDRRLGTLHF
CDR3nt: TGTGCCAGCCGGGACAGGAGGTTGGGGACCCTCCACTTT

v_gene: TRBV7-8
abundance: NA
j_gene: TRBJ1-1
d_gene: NA
CDR3aa: CASSLKGAEAFF
CDR3nt: TGTGCCAGCAGCTTAAAAGGGGCTGAAGCTTTCTTT

v_gene: TRBV2
abundance: once
j_gene: TRBJ2-5
d_gene: NA
CDR3aa: CASSSLGVQGTQYF
CDR3nt: TGTGCCAGCAGTTCCCTGGGCGTCCAGGGGACCCAGTACTTC

v_gene: TRBV18
abundance: NA
j_gene: TRBJ2-5
d_gene: NA
CDR3aa: CASSPLRGQETQYF
CDR3nt: TGTGCCAGCTCACCGTTGCGGGGCCAAGAGACCCAGTACTTC

v_gene: TRBV5-1
abundance: NA
j_gene: TRBJ1-2
d_gene: NA
CDR3aa: CASRGMGTSGDGYTF
CDR3nt: TGCGCCAGCAGGGGTATGGGGACGTCAGGGGATGGCTACACCTTC

v_gene: TRBV29-1
abundance: NA
j_gene: TRBJ2-7
d_gene: NA
CDR3aa: CSVEFPASSYEQYF
CDR3nt: TGCAGCGTTGAATTTCCAGCGAGCTCCTACGAGCAGTACTTC

v_gene: TRBV4-3
abundance: few
j_gene: TRBJ2-7
d_gene: NA
CDR3aa: CASSQDGGVEQYF
CDR3nt: TGCGCCAGCAGCCAAGACGGAGGGGTCGAGCAGTACTTC

v_gene: TRBV2
abundance: NA
j_gene: TRBJ1-2
d_gene: NA
CDR3aa: CASSGLYPNGYTF
CDR3nt: TGTGCCAGCAGTGGACTTTACCCCAATGGCTACACCTTC

v_gene: TRBV19
abundance: few
j_gene: TRBJ1-4
d_gene: NA
CDR3aa: CATPGEKLFF
CDR3nt: TGTGCCACCCCCGGGGAAAAACTGTTTTTT

v_gene: TRBV19
abundance: NA
j_gene: TRBJ1-2
d_gene: TRBD1
CDR3aa: CASTPRQGPRANYGYTF
CDR3nt: TGTGCCAGTACCCCACGACAGGGACCGCGGGCTAACTATGGCTACACCTTC

v_gene: TRBV9
abundance: NA
j_gene: TRBJ2-3
d_gene: TRBD2
CDR3aa: CASSARPLAGLSADTQYF
CDR3nt: TGTGCCAGCAGCGCTCGCCCGTTAGCGGGCTTATCCGCAGATACGCAGTATTTT

v_gene: TRBV28
abundance: NA
j_gene: TRBJ2-7
d_gene: TRBD2
CDR3aa: CASRTSGGRSYEQYF
CDR3nt: TGTGCCAGCAGGACTAGCGGGGGGCGCTCCTACGAGCAGTACTTC